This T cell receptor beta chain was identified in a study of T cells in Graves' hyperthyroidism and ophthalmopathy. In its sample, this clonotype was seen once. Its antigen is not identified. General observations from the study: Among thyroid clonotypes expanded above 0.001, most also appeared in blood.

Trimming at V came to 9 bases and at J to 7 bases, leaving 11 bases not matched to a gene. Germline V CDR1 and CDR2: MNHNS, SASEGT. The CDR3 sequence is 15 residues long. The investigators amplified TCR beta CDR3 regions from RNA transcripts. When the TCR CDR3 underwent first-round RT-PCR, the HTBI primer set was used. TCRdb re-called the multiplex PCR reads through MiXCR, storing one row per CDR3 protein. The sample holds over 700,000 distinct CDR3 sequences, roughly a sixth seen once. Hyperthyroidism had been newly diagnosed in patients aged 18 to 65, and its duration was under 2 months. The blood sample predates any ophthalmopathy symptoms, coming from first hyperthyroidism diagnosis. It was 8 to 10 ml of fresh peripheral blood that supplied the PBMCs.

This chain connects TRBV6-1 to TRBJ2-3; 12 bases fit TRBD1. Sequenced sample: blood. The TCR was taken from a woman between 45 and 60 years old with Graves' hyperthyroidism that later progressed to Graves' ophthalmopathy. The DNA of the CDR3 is TGTGCCAGTTCGGCGGGACAGGGGGCTTGGAATACGCAGTATTTT. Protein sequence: CASSAGQGAWNTQYF.